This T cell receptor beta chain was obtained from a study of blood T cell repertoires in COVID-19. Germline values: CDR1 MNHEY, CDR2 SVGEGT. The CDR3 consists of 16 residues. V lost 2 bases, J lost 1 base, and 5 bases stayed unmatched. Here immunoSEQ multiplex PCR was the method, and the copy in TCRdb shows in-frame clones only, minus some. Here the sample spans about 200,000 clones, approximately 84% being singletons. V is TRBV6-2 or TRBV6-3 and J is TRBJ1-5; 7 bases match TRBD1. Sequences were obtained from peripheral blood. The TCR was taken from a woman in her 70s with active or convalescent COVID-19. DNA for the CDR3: TGTGCCAGCAGTTACACCCCAGGGGGAAGCAATCAGCCCCAGCATTTT. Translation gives CASSYTPGGSNQPQHF.